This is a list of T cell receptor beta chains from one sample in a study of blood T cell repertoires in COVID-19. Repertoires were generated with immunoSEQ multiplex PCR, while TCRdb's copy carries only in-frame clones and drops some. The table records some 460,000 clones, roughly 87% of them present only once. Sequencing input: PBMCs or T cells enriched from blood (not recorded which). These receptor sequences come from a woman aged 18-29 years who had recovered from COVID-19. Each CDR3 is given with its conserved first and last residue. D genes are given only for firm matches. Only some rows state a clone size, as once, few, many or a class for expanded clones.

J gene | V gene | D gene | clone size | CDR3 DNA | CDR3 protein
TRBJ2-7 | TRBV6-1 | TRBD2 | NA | TGTGCCAGCAGTGACGGACTAGCGATTGTCTCCTACGAGCAGTACTTC | CASSDGLAIVSYEQYF
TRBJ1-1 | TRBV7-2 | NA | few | TGTGCCAGCAGCCTACACTACGGAGGTTACACTGAAGCTTTCTTT | CASSLHYGGYTEAFF
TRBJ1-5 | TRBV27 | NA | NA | TGTGCCAGCAGTTTATGGGCAGGGCACCAGCCCCAGCATTTT | CASSLWAGHQPQHF
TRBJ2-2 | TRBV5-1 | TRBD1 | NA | TGCGCCAGCAGCTTGCCGAAGACAGGGCGTTACGGGGAGCTGTTTTTT | CASSLPKTGRYGELFF
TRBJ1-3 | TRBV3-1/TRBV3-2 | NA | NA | TGTGCCAGCAGCCCCAATACGGGGTACAGCACCATATATTTT | CASSPNTGYSTIYF
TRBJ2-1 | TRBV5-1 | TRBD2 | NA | TGCGCCAGCAGCTTCTCCGCGGGGGGGCAGGGTGAGCAGTTCTTC | CASSFSAGGQGEQFF
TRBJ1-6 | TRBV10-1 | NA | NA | TGCGCCAGCAGTGATACAGGGAGTTCACCCCTCCACTTT | CASSDTGSSPLHF
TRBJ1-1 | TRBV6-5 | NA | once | TGTGCCAGCACAGAGGCAGCGATGAACACTGAAGCTTTCTTT | CASTEAAMNTEAFF
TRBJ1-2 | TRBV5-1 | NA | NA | TGCGCCAGCAGCTTGGTGCAGCGCGGAGGCTACACCTTC | CASSLVQRGGYTF
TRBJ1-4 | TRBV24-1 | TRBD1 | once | TGTGCCACCAGTGATCCGGGACAGGGAGGCGAAAAACTGTTTTTT | CATSDPGQGGEKLFF
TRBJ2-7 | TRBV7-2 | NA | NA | TGTGCCAGCAGCTTAGACAGGGTCTACGAGCAGTACTTC | CASSLDRVYEQYF
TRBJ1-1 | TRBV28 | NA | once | TGTGCCAGCAGTCAAGGGGGGGTGAACACTGAAGCTTTCTTT | CASSQGGVNTEAFF
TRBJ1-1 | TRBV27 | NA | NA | TGTGCCAGCAGTTGGGTATTGAGGCCTGGGAACACTGAAGCTTTCTTT | CASSWVLRPGNTEAFF
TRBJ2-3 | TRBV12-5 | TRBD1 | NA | TGTGCTAGTGGTTCGACTGACAGGGACCCCACAGATACGCAGTATTTT | CASGSTDRDPTDTQYF
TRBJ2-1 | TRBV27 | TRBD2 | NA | TGTGCCAGCAGTTTTAGCGGGGGGAACTACAATGAGCAGTTCTTC | CASSFSGGNYNEQFF
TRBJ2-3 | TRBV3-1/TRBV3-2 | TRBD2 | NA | TGTGCCAGCAGCCAAGAGCTGGGAGCAGGGCGGGGGGGCACCCCGCAGTATTTT | CASSQELGAGRGGTPQYF
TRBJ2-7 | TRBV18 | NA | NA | TGTGCCAGCTCGCGAACGACGACGGGCGAGCAGTACTTC | CASSRTTTGEQYF
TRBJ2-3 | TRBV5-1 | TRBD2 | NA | TGCGCCAGCAGCTCGACTAGCGGAAGGTCCGATACGCAGTATTTT | CASSSTSGRSDTQYF
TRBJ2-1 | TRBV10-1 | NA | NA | TGCGCCAGCAGTGAGTCACTGGAGGTGAATGAGCAGTTCTTC | CASSESLEVNEQFF
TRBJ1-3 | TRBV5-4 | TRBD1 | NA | TGTGCCAGCAGCTGGGACAGCTCCTCTGGAAACACCATATATTTT | CASSWDSSSGNTIYF
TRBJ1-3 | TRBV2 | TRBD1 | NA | TGTGCCAGCAGTACAGGGGAGGGAAACACCATATATTTT | CASSTGEGNTIYF
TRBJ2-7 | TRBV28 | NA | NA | TGTGCCAGCAGCGGGGACGAGGGGGACGAGCAGTACTTC | CASSGDEGDEQYF
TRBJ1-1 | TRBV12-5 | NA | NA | TGTGCTAGTGGACTAAACACTGAAGCTTTCTTT | CASGLNTEAFF
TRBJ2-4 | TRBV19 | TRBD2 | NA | TGTGCCAGTAGTCTCCCGGGGGGAGGAAACATTCAGTACTTC | CASSLPGGGNIQYF
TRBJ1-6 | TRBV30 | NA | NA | TGTGCCTGGAGTGGAGGGGGTTATAATTCACCCCTCCACTTT | CAWSGGGYNSPLHF
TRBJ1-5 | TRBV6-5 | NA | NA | TGTGCCAGCAGTTTTAACCCTACAGGGATGGGCGAGCCCCAGCATTTT | CASSFNPTGMGEPQHF
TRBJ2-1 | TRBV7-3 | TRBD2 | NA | TGTGCCAGCAGCGCCGGGACTAGCGGGGGAAATGAGCAGTTCTTC | CASSAGTSGGNEQFF
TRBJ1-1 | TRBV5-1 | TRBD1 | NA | TGCGCCAGCACCCGGACAGGGTCGGGAGCTGAAGCTTTCTTT | CASTRTGSGAEAFF
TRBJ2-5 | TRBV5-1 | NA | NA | TGCGCCAGCCGTCAGGCTCTCGGAGAGACCCAGTACTTC | CASRQALGETQYF
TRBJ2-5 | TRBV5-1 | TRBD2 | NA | TGCGCCAGCAGCTTGAGTGGACGGGGGGACCAAGAGACCCAGTACTTC | CASSLSGRGDQETQYF
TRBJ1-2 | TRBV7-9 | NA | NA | TGTGCCAGCAGCTTGGACACCTATGGCTACACCTTC | CASSLDTYGYTF
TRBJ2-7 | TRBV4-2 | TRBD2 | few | TGTGCCAGCAGCCAAGGTGCGGGGGTAGTAAACGAGCAGTACTTC | CASSQGAGVVNEQYF
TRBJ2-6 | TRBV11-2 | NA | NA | TGTGCCAGCAGCTTAGGGCCCTCTGGGGCCAACGTCCTGACTTTC | CASSLGPSGANVLTF
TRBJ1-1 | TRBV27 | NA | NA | TGTGCCAGCAGCCGAACATTGAGGGCTGAAGCTTTCTTT | CASSRTLRAEAFF
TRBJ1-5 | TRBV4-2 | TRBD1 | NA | TGTGCCAGCAGCCAAGAGCTTAGTATCCGGGACAGTAGCAATCAGCCCCAGCATTTT | CASSQELSIRDSSNQPQHF
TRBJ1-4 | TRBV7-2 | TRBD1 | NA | TGTGCCAGCAGCTTAGCGGGTCAGGGGGCTAGTGAAAAACTGTTTTTT | CASSLAGQGASEKLFF
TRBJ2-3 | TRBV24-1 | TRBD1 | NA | TGTGCCACGACAGGGTACGCAGATACGCAGTATTTT | CATTGYADTQYF
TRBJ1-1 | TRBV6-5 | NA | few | TGTGCCAGCAGTTACTTGGCGGGTAGGACTGAAGCTTTCTTT | CASSYLAGRTEAFF
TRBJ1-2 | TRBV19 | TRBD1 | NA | TGTGCCAGTAGTTGGGACAGATCCTACGTTCTACTCTATGGCTACACCTTC | CASSWDRSYVLLYGYTF